A single sample gave rise to the 10 T cell receptor beta chains below, sequenced in a study of technical replicates of blood from a handful of donors (dated by TCRdb to the late 2010s). Library method: the immunoSEQ multiplex PCR assay. The immuneACCESS repertoire file appears here via TCRdb, limited to in-frame rearrangements. These files lack a portion of the clones; in checked studies, under half of the deficit traces to unresolved V genes, and the cause of the others is not known. This sample lists about 70,000 clones; about 96% were detected once. 0.21% of the sample rests with the top ten. The sequenced material came from T cells isolated from PBMCs. The receptors derive from a human donor in good health.

V gene TRBV6-1 combines with J gene TRBJ1-1; D remains unclear. The germline V and J ends were trimmed by 6 bases and 10 bases, with 12 bases remaining between them. Germline values: CDR1 MNHNS, CDR2 SASEGT. The CDR3 length is 11 residues. In nucleotides, the CDR3 is TGTGCCAGCAGGATAACAAGGAGAGCTTTCTTT. This encodes CASRITRRAFF.

This sequence joins TRBV7-9 and TRBJ2-7; D remains unclear. The CDR3 loop spans 14 amino acids. CDR1 is SEHNR and CDR2 is FQNEAQ in the germline V gene (reference sequence). Trimming shortened V by 5 bases and J by 4 bases, and 15 bases separated the two germline ends. The CDR3 reads CASSQVTPLYEQYF. In DNA, the CDR3 is TGTGCCAGCAGCCAGGTAACCCCCTTATACGAGCAGTACTTC.

The J gene is TRBJ2-5, the V gene TRBV7-9; 9 nucleotides align to TRBD2. CDR1 and CDR2 from the germline V gene are SEHNR and FQNEAQ (reference sequence). Germline trimming cut 5 bases from V and 3 bases from J; bases unmatched to any gene: 16. This CDR3 region has 18 residues. The CDR3 DNA reads as TGTGCCAGCAGCCGACGACTAGCGGCAGGGGGGGGTAAAGAGACCCAGTACTTC. It specifies CASSRRLAAGGGKETQYF.

The J gene is TRBJ2-3, the V gene TRBV28; TRBD1 is a possible D gene (5 bases). The ends were cut back, 4 bases at V and 8 bases at J, with 34 bases in the middle. The CDR3 loop spans 20 amino acids. Germline V CDR1 and CDR2: MDHEN, SYDVKM. CDR3 region: CASSSISVGLLTPRRGTQYF. CDR3 bases: TGTGCCAGCAGTTCGATCTCTGTGGGCCTGCTAACACCACGTAGGGGTACGCAGTATTTT.

The rearrangement links TRBV5-1 to TRBJ2-7, with 8 bases matching TRBD1. The CDR3 length is 14 residues. Germline values: CDR1 SGHRS, CDR2 YFSETQ. With V trimmed by 7 bases and J by 2 bases, 8 bases remained unmatched. CDR3 sequence (DNA): TGCGCCAGCGGCGAGAGGACAGGGCCCTACGAGCAGTACTTC. Translation gives CASGERTGPYEQYF.

The chain joins TRBV15 to TRBJ2-3, with a tentative D call TRBD2 (5 bases). The V gene lost 11 bases and the J gene lost 6 bases, with 12 bases spanning the gap. This CDR3 has 11 residues. Looked up from germline, CDR1 is LNHNV and CDR2 is YYDKDF (reference sequence). CDR3 sequence (DNA): TGTGCCCTAGGGAGTAGGGATACGCAGTATTTT. This codes for CALGSRDTQYF.

This chain uses TRBV15 with TRBJ1-4; D possibly corresponds to TRBD1 (5 bases). This CDR3 is 16 amino acids long. V lost 2 bases to trimming and J lost 0 bases, with 10 bases between them. Germline values: CDR1 LNHNV, CDR2 YYDKDF (reference sequence). This CDR3 reads CATSRRRASTNEKLFF. CDR3 sequence (DNA): TGTGCCACCAGCAGACGCAGGGCCTCAACTAATGAAAAACTGTTTTTT.

This rearrangement joins TRBV19 to TRBJ1-2; TRBD1 aligns across 8 bases. Germline V gene data show CDR1 as LNHDA and CDR2 as SQIVND (reference sequence). There are 14 residues in the CDR3. Germline trimming cut 5 bases from V and 4 bases from J; bases unmatched to any gene: 6. The CDR3 here is CASSSATGAYGYTF. CDR3 DNA sequence: TGTGCCAGTAGTTCCGCGACAGGGGCCTATGGCTACACCTTC.

This chain joins TRBV10-1 and TRBJ2-1, with 9 bases lining up with TRBD1. The CDR3 totals 15 residues. Germline loops: CDR1 WNHNN, CDR2 SYGVQD (reference sequence). V was clipped by 6 bases and J by 2 bases; unmatched bases: 5. CDR3 residues: CASRDGQGPYNEQFF. DNA for the CDR3: TGCGCCAGCAGGGACGGACAGGGGCCCTACAATGAGCAGTTCTTC.

The genes are TRBV11-3 and TRBJ2-5; the D gene is possibly TRBD2 (6 bases). This CDR3 is 15 amino acids long. Germline CDR1 and CDR2: SGHNT and YENEEA. V lost 0 bases and J 9 bases, leaving 17 bases between the germline ends. CDR3 sequence: CASSLDTSLMMAQYF. CDR3 DNA sequence: TGTGCCAGCAGCTTAGACACTAGCCTGATGATGGCCCAGTACTTC.